These 2 T cell receptor beta chains were sequenced from one sample in a study of OX40 agonist ivuxolimab in advanced cancers. The table came from immunoSEQ multiplex PCR; TCRdb's copy has only in-frame clones and leaves some out. There are roughly 91,000 clones in the sample; roughly 95% occur only once, and just over 2% lies in the top ten. The sample in question was CD4+ or CD8+ T cells sorted from blood, obtained in a trial of the OX40 agonist ivuxolimab. The receptor set was obtained from an adult with an advanced solid tumor such as melanoma, head and neck, liver or kidney cancer.

The chain combines TRBV4-2 with TRBJ1-2, with D hard to call. V shed 0 bases and J shed 4 bases, with 6 bases lying between them. The CDR3 loop spans 13 amino acids. The V gene's germline CDR1 is LGHNA and CDR2 YNFKEQ. Here the CDR3 DNA reads TGTGCCAGCAGCCAAGATAGCTCCTATGGCTACACCTTC. This encodes CASSQDSSYGYTF.

The gene calls are TRBV18 and TRBJ2-1; TRBD1 might be the D (6 bases). The CDR3 has 14 amino acids. With 2 bases removed from V and 8 bases from J, the gap between germline ends came to 13 bases. The germline V gene encodes CDR1 KGHSH and CDR2 LQKENI. CDR3: CASSPETGGDEQFF. DNA of the CDR3: TGTGCCAGCTCACCAGAGACAGGTGGGGATGAGCAGTTCTTC.